This entry concerns a single T cell receptor (beta chain). This sample was included in a study of spatial heterogeneity in lung cancer. Time point defined: blood at routine non-recurrence follow-up after resection. From the 5' RACE reads, TCRdb called clonotypes with MiXCR, one entry per CDR3 protein. The sample lists 50,000 or so distinct CDR3 sequences; around 11% were seen once. With V trimmed by 4 bases and J by 10 bases, 9 bases remained unmatched. This CDR3 region has 13 residues. Germline CDR1 reads MNHEY; CDR2 reads SVGEGT. This TCR was recovered from a male donor with early-stage non-small cell lung cancer. This specimen was PBMCs, taken at follow-up. The chain employs TRBV6-2 or TRBV6-3 and TRBJ1-2, with 7 positions matching TRBD1. CDR3 nucleotide sequence: TGTGCCAGCAGTTCCCGGACAGGTCTCCTCTACACCTTC. This sequence encodes CASSSRTGLLYTF.